These T cell receptor beta chains were read from a single sample in a study of cytomegalovirus exposure and HLA in healthy donors. Profiling relied on immunoSEQ multiplex PCR, and the TCRdb table lists in-frame clones only, not all of them. The sample contains 150,000 to 200,000 clones, 70% to 90% of which appear only once. Sequencing was performed on PBMCs. The receptor source for this set is a girl under 18 in good health and CMV-seropositive. Each CDR3 is given with its conserved first and last residue. The D gene is left open where the match is weak. Size tells how often a clone was seen (once, few, many) or the class of an expanded clone, and some rows leave it out.

once 14 TRBJ2-7 NA TRBV27 CASSLLQGFHEQYF TGTGCCAGCAGTCTCCTACAGGGTTTCCACGAGCAGTACTTC
NA 15 TRBJ1-1 NA TRBV19 CASSISNRMNTEAFF TGTGCCAGTAGTATCTCGAACAGAATGAACACTGAAGCTTTCTTT
NA 13 TRBJ1-2 NA TRBV30 CAWSGRTEVGYTF TGTGCCTGGAGTGGACGGACAGAAGTGGGCTACACCTTC
NA 14 TRBJ2-2 NA TRBV18 CASSVRQSAGELFF TGTGCCAGCTCAGTCAGACAGTCTGCCGGGGAGCTGTTTTTT
NA 14 TRBJ1-4 NA TRBV6-1 CASSGQPSGEKLFF TGTGCCAGCAGTGGGCAACCGAGCGGGGAAAAACTGTTTTTT
NA 16 TRBJ1-5 TRBD1 TRBV7-9 CASSSFRDRVNQPQHF TGTGCCAGCAGCTCATTCCGGGACAGGGTAAATCAGCCCCAGCATTTT
NA 15 TRBJ1-1 NA TRBV19 CASRTKGQPNTEAFF TGTGCCAGTAGAACAAAGGGACAACCGAACACTGAAGCTTTCTTT
once 14 TRBJ1-1 TRBD1 TRBV6-5 CASSYQGAYTEAFF TGTGCCAGCAGTTATCAGGGGGCATATACTGAAGCTTTCTTT
NA 13 TRBJ1-1 TRBD1 TRBV19 CASRLDRVTEAFF TGTGCCAGTAGACTGGACAGGGTCACTGAAGCTTTCTTT
NA 15 TRBJ1-1 TRBD1 TRBV2 CASTPPTGVNTEAFF TGTGCCAGCACCCCTCCGACAGGGGTGAACACTGAAGCTTTCTTT
NA 15 TRBJ1-1 NA TRBV9 CASRGGLNWETEAFF TGTGCCAGCAGGGGCGGCCTAAATTGGGAGACTGAAGCTTTCTTT
NA 12 TRBJ2-7 NA TRBV30 CAWSVARGEQYF TGTGCCTGGAGTGTAGCCAGGGGAGAGCAGTACTTC
NA 13 TRBJ2-7 NA TRBV5-1 CASSSGTIYEQYF TGCGCCAGCAGCTCCGGGACAATCTACGAGCAGTACTTC
NA 14 TRBJ1-2 NA TRBV6-6 CASSYATGMDGYTF TGTGCCAGCAGTTACGCTACAGGGATGGATGGCTACACCTTC
once 14 TRBJ2-7 TRBD1 TRBV11-1 CASSFGGQGGEQYF TGTGCCAGCAGCTTCGGGGGACAGGGGGGCGAGCAGTACTTC
NA 13 TRBJ1-2 NA TRBV18 CASSSGLNYGYTF TGTGCCAGCTCTTCAGGGCTTAACTATGGCTACACCTTC
NA 14 TRBJ2-7 TRBD1 TRBV29-1 CSASGGQGAYEQYF TGCAGCGCCTCCGGAGGACAGGGGGCCTACGAGCAGTACTTC
NA 14 TRBJ2-2 NA TRBV5-6 CASGGTANTGELFF TGTGCCAGCGGGGGGACAGCGAACACCGGGGAGCTGTTTTTT
once 13 TRBJ2-1 NA TRBV6-5 CASSYFTGYEQFF TGTGCCAGCAGTTACTTTACAGGATATGAGCAGTTCTTC
NA 17 TRBJ2-2 TRBD2 TRBV9 CASSEGTSGGASGELFF TGTGCCAGCAGCGAGGGGACTAGCGGGGGGGCGTCCGGGGAGCTGTTTTTT
NA 14 TRBJ2-5 NA TRBV19 CASSIIATQETQYF TGTGCCAGTAGTATTATAGCTACCCAAGAGACCCAGTACTTC
NA 15 TRBJ1-3 NA TRBV7-9 CASSLSGGSGNTIYF TGTGCCAGCAGCCTCTCGGGGGGCTCTGGAAACACCATATATTTT
NA 15 TRBJ1-2 TRBD1 TRBV11-2 CASSLDGDRGYGYTF TGTGCCAGCAGCTTAGATGGGGACAGGGGCTATGGCTACACCTTC
NA 14 TRBJ1-4 NA TRBV27 CASRAVRGGEKLFF TGTGCCAGCAGAGCCGTCCGGGGTGGGGAAAAACTGTTTTTT
NA 14 TRBJ1-2 TRBD1 TRBV25-1 CASSEGTGVHGYTF TGTGCCAGCAGCGAAGGGACAGGGGTTCATGGCTACACCTTC
NA 16 TRBJ1-4 NA TRBV15 CATSSRLQPTNEKLFF TGTGCCACCAGCTCCCGACTGCAACCAACTAATGAAAAACTGTTTTTT
NA 16 TRBJ1-2 NA TRBV11-2 CAPWIQGVLVRRGYTF TGTGCCCCATGGATACAAGGGGTTTTAGTTAGACGCGGCTACACCTTC
NA 19 TRBJ1-2 TRBD1 TRBV9 CASSVATGTGQGDHYGYTF TGTGCCAGCAGCGTAGCTACGGGGACGGGACAGGGAGACCACTATGGCTACACCTTC
NA 13 TRBJ1-4 NA TRBV9 CASSRGSNEKLFF TGTGCCAGCAGCCGGGGGTCTAATGAAAAACTGTTTTTT
NA 13 TRBJ1-1 NA TRBV2 CASRTTVNTEAFF TGTGCCAGCAGAACGACAGTGAACACTGAAGCTTTCTTT
once 13 TRBJ1-5 TRBD1 TRBV30 CAWGTGLNQPQHF TGTGCCTGGGGGACAGGACTAAATCAGCCCCAGCATTTT
NA 14 TRBJ1-3 TRBD1 TRBV10-3 CASEQGASGNTIYF TGTGCCAGCGAACAGGGGGCAAGTGGAAACACCATATATTTT
NA 13 TRBJ1-2 NA TRBV2 CASTGQVNYGYTF TGTGCCAGCACTGGACAAGTTAACTATGGCTACACCTTC
NA 13 TRBJ1-1 NA TRBV30 CAWSVSETVGAFF TGTGCCTGGAGTGTATCCGAGACAGTTGGAGCTTTCTTT
NA 13 TRBJ1-1 NA TRBV6-5 CASSYRRGTEAFF TGTGCCAGCAGTTACCGCCGGGGCACTGAAGCTTTCTTT
NA 16 TRBJ1-5 TRBD1 TRBV6-6 CASSSQDRGEDQPQHF TGTGCCAGCAGTTCCCAAGACAGGGGAGAGGATCAGCCCCAGCATTTT
NA 14 TRBJ1-2 TRBD1 TRBV5-6 CASSLGTGGYGYTF TGTGCCAGCAGCTTGGGGACAGGGGGTTATGGCTACACCTTC